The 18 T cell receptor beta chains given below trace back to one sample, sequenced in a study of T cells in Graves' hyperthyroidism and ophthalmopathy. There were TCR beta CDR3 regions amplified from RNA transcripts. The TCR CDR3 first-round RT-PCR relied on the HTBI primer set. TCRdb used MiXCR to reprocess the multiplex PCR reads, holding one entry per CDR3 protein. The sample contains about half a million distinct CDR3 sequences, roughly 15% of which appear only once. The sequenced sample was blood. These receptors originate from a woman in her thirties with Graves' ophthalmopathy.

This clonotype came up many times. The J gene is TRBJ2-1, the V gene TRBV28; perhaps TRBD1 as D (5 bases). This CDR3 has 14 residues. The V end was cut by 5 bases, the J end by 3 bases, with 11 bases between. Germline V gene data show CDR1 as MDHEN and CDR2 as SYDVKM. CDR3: CASSPADIYNEQFF. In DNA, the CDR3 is TGTGCCAGCAGTCCGGCGGACATCTACAATGAGCAGTTCTTC.

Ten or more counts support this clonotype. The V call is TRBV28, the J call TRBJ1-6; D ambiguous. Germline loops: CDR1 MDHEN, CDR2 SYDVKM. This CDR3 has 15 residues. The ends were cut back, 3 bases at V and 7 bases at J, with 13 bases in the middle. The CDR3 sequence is CASSLLVGGNSPLHF. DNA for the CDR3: TGTGCCAGCAGTTTGTTAGTTGGTGGGAATTCACCCCTCCACTTT.

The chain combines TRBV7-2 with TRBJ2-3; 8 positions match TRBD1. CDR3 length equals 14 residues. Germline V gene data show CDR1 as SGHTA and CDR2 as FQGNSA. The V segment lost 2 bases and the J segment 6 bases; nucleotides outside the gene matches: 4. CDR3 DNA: TGTGCCAGCAGCTTATCAGGGGGCGTGGATACGCAGTATTTT. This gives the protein CASSLSGGVDTQYF.

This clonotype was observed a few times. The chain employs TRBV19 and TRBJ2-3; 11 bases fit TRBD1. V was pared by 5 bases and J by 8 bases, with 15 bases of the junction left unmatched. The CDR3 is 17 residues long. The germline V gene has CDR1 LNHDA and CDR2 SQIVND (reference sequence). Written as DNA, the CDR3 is TGTGCCAGTAGTCCCTTGGGACAGGGGGATCTTTATGCTACGCAGTATTTT. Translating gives CASSPLGQGDLYATQYF.

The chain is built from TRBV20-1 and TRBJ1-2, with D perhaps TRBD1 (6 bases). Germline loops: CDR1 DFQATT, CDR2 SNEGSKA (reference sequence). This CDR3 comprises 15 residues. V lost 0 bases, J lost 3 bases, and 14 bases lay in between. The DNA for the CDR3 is TGCAGTGCTAGAGATAGGGGGAGTATTGACTATGGCTACACCTTC. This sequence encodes CSARDRGSIDYGYTF.

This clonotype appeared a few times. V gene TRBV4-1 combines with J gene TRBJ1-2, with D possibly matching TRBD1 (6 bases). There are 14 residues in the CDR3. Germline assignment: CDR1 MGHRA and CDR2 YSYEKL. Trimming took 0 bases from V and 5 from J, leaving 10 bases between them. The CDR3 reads CASSQEGTKYGYTF. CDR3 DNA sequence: TGCGCCAGCAGCCAAGAAGGGACAAAATATGGCTACACCTTC.

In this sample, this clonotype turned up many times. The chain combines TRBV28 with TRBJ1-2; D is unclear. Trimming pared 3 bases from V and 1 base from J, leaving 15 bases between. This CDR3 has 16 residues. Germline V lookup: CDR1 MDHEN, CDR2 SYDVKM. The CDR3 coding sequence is TGTGCCAGCAGTTTCGTGAGTGTACTCGATAACTATGGCTACACCTTC. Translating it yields CASSFVSVLDNYGYTF.

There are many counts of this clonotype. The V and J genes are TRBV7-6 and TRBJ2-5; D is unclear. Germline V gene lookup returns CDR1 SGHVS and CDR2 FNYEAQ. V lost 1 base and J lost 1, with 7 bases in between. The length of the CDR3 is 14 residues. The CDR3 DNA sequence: TGTGCCAGCAGCTTAGACCCACTCCAAGAGACCCAGTACTTC. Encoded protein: CASSLDPLQETQYF. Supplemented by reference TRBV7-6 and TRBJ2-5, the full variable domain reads GAGVSQSPRYKVTKRGQDVALRCDPISGHVSLYWYRQALGQGPEFLTYFNYEAQQDKSGLPNDRFSAERPEGSISTLTIQRTEQRDSAMYRCASSLDPLQETQYFGPGTRLLVL.

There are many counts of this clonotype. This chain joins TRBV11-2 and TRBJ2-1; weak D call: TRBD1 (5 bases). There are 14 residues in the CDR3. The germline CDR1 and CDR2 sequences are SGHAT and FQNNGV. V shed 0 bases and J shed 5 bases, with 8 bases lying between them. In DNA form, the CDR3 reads TGTGCCAGCAGCTTAGACCCCAGGGACAATGAGCAGTTCTTC. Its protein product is CASSLDPRDNEQFF.

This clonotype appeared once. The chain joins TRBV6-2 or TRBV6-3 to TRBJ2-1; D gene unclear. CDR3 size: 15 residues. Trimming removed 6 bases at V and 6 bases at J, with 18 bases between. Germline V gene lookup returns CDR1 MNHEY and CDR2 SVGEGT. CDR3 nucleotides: TGTGCCAGCAGCCTTATGGGCGGTCATTTCAATGAGCAGTTCTTC. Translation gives CASSLMGGHFNEQFF.

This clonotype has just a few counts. In DNA form, the CDR3 reads TGCGCCAGCAGCCAAGATACGACGGGGAGGACTGAAGCTTTCTTT. The encoded protein is CASSQDTTGRTEAFF. The chain joins TRBV4-1 to TRBJ1-1; D is ambiguous. Trimming left V 0 bases short and J 5 bases short, with 13 bases between. This CDR3 is built from 15 residues. The germline V gene has CDR1 MGHRA and CDR2 YSYEKL.

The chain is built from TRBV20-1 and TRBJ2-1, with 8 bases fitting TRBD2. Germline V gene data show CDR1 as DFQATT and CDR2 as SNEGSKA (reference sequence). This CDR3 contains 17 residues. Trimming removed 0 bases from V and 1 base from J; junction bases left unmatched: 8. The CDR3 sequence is CSARDQRSGSSYNEQFF. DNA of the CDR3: TGCAGTGCTAGAGATCAACGGAGCGGGAGTTCCTACAATGAGCAGTTCTTC.

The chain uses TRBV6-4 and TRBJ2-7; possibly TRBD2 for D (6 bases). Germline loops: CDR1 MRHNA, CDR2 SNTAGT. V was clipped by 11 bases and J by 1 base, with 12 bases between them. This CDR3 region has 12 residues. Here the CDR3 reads CAGSGVSYEQYF. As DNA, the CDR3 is TGTGCCGGGTCGGGGGTGTCCTACGAGCAGTACTTC.

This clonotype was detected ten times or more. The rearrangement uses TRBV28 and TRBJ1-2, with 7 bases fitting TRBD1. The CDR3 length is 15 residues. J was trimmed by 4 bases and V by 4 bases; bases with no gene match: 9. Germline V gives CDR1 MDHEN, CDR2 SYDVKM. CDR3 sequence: CASSYGTGESYGYTF. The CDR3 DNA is TGTGCCAGCAGTTACGGTACAGGGGAGAGCTATGGCTACACCTTC.

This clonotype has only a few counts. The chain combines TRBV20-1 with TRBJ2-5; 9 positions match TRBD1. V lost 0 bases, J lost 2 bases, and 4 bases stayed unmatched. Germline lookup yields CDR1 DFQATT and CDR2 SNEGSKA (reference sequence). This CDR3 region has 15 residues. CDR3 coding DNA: TGCAGTGCTAGAGATGGGACAGGGAAGCAAGAGACCCAGTACTTC. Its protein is CSARDGTGKQETQYF.

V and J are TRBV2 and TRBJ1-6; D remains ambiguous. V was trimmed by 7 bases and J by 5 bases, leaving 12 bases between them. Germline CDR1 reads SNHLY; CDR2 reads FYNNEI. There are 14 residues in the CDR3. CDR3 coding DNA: TGTGCCAGCAAGCCTAGAGGGCATAATTCACCCCTCCACTTT. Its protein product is CASKPRGHNSPLHF.

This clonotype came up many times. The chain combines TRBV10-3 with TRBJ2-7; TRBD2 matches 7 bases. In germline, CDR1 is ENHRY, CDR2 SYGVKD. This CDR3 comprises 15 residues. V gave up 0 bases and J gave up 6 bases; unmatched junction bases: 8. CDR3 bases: TGTGCCATCAGTGAGTCGTGGGGGGAGGGCGCCGAGCAGTACTTC. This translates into CAISESWGEGAEQYF.

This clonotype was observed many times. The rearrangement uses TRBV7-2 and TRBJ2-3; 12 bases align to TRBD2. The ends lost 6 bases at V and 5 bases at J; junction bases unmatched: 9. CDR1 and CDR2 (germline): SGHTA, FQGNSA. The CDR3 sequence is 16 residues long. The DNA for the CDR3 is TGTGCCAGCAGGCCGACTAGCGGGAGTTTTATAGATACGCAGTATTTT. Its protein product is CASRPTSGSFIDTQYF.